Following are 2 T cell receptor beta chains from one sample sequenced in a study of molecular identifiers for immune sequencing clone quantification listed by TCRdb under 2018. Library preparation employed PCR. For sequencing, a NextSeq 500 was employed. The public reads were quality trimmed at Q25 with fastp and then assembled into clones with MiXCR by TCRdb, keeping productive beta chains. When rows share a CDR3 protein, they turn into one entry using the most common DNA and genes. This sample is represented by about half a million distinct CDR3 sequences; around 23% of them were singletons. 0.7% to 0.9% of the sample is in the top ten clones. The material sequenced was naive CD8+ T cells from blood, with Jurkat cell RNA spiked in. The cell subset or site label here, explained by the study, means: FACS-sorted CD8+CD4-CCR7+CD45RA+ naive T cells. These receptors came from a human donor in good health. Some libraries in this study had Jurkat cell RNA spiked in.

The chain carries TRBV5-4 and TRBJ2-7; D remains unclear. CDR1 is SGHNT and CDR2 is YYREEE in the germline V gene (reference sequence). The CDR3 sequence is 13 residues long. V shed 5 bases and J shed 7 bases, with 16 bases lying between them. DNA of the CDR3: TGTGCCAGCAGGCCAAGAGACCTTCAGGAGCAGTACTTC. Translating it yields CASRPRDLQEQYF.

This clonotype was detected only a few times. V and J are TRBV5-4 and TRBJ2-7; 7 bases are shared with TRBD1. The CDR3 is 16 amino acids. V lost 2 bases and J lost 2; bases outside the gene matches: 10. Germline V gene lookup returns CDR1 SGHNT and CDR2 YYREEE (reference sequence). CDR3 residues: CASSLQTGTETYEQYF. As DNA, the CDR3 is TGTGCCAGCAGCTTACAAACCGGGACAGAGACCTACGAGCAGTACTTC.